Sequencing of this T cell receptor (beta chain) was carried out in a study of vaccination and CD4 T cells after COVID-19. Across the study: Convalescent persons amounted to six males plus four females, two of whom were Hispanic.

For this clonotype: Antigen unknown.

Cultured CD4+ T-cell DNA underwent Oncomine TCR Beta short-read sequencing. TCRdb redid the calling of the PCR reads with MiXCR, one entry per CDR3 protein. The sample lists under 7,500 distinct CDR3 sequences, more than 60% occurring once. The treatment here: 10-day PBMC culture with coronavirus spike peptide pools or control peptides (ViraFEST assay). The V gene lost 6 bases and the J gene lost 0 bases, with 14 bases spanning the gap. The CDR3 loop spans 15 amino acids. Sequenced: CD4+ T cells from blood, cultured in vitro. The rearrangement uses TRBV23-1 and TRBJ1-2; unclear D gene. TRBV23-1 is an open reading frame, and its role is uncertain. This TCR came from a human donor who had recovered from COVID-19. This CDR3 is CASSPHHPANYGYTF. The DNA for the CDR3 is TGCGCCAGCAGCCCACATCACCCAGCTAACTATGGCTACACCTTC.